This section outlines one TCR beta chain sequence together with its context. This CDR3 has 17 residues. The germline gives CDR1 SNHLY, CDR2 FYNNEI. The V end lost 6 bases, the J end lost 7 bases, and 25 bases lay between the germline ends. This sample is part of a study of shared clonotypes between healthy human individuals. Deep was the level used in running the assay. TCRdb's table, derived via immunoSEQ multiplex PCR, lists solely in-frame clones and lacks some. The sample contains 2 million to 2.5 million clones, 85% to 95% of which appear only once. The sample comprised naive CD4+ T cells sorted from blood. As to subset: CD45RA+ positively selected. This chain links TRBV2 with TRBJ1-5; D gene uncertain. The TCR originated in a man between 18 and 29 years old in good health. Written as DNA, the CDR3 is TGTGCCAGCAGAGGAGGCGCTAGAAGTGGATCGGGGCAGCCCCAGCATTTT. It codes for CASRGGARSGSGQPQHF.